This T cell receptor beta chain was captured in a study of breast tumors, draining lymph nodes, adjacent tissues. A single record per CDR3 protein comes from TCRdb applying MiXCR to the multiplex PCR reads. Counted here are about 270,000 distinct CDR3 sequences, more than 30% occurring once; the ten biggest clones make up more than 1%. The CDR3 loop spans 15 amino acids. CDR1 and CDR2 from the germline V gene are LNHDA and SQIVND (reference sequence). V lost 4 bases to trimming and J lost 0 bases; unmatched junction nucleotides: 5. Samples came from axillary lymph nodes draining the breast cancer. Source material: axillary lymph node tissue. The gene calls are TRBV19 and TRBJ1-1; TRBD1 matches 7 bases. The clonotype comes from a female donor with breast cancer. Some clones in this sample may be carry-over from other donors' samples. CDR3 nucleotides: TGTGCCAGTAGTAACGGACAGGTAGTGAACACTGAAGCTTTCTTT. It encodes CASSNGQVVNTEAFF.